This T cell receptor (beta chain) was sequenced during a study of STAT3 mutations in large granular lymphocyte leukemia. The overall study: Roughly half the longitudinally sequenced T-LGLL patients had canonical STAT3 mutations. More than half of T-LGLL patients received immunosuppressive therapy. Study-wide points: Differing intervals and regimens complicate linking therapy response to clone burden. Every T-LGLL patient had at least one immunodominant TCRbeta clonotype.

Measured with immunoSEQ multiplex PCR; TCRdb has only the in-frame clones, and not every one. This table has around 4,000 clones, around 80% appearing once. In germline, CDR1 is SGHNT, CDR2 YYREEE (reference sequence). J gave up 6 bases and V 1 base, and 5 bases lay outside the gene matches. This CDR3 has 14 amino acids. Turning to this clone: Its antigen is not known.

The sequencing input was peripheral blood mononuclear cells. The chain joins TRBV5-4 to TRBJ2-5; TRBD2 matches at 8 bases. This TCR derives from a boy aged 10-17 years with T-cell large granular lymphocyte leukemia. Some clones in this sample may be carry-over from other donors' samples. This CDR3 reads CASSLTGGHKTQYF. The CDR3 DNA reads as TGTGCCAGCAGCTTGACGGGGGGGCACAAGACCCAGTACTTC.